The clone carrying this T cell receptor beta chain was counted many times. What it binds is unknown. The CDR3 extends over 11 amino acids. CDR1 and CDR2 from the germline V gene are SGHNT and YYREEE (reference sequence). V lost 4 bases to trimming and J lost 5 bases, with 5 bases between them. This record comes from a study of early T cells in non-severe SARS-CoV-2 infection. For the study at large: Alpha and beta chains were unpaired, from unsorted whole-blood bulk RNA. Findings and caveats of the study: Anti-spike CD8 responses were favored by VDJdb matching, which missed private and CD4 specificities.

Individual cDNA molecules received unique molecular identifiers during library preparation. In TCRdb, the 5' RACE reads were re-called with MiXCR into one record per CDR3 protein. The sample contains roughly 41,000 distinct CDR3 sequences, approximately 6.3% of which appear only once. This clonotype was obtained from an adult who was a healthcare worker with PCR-confirmed SARS-CoV-2 infection or an uninfected control (not recorded which). This sequence joins TRBV5-4 and TRBJ2-3; no clear D. The sample taken for sequencing was whole blood. The DNA of the CDR3 is TGTGCCAGCAGCAAGCGAGATACGCAGTATTTT. It is translated as CASSKRDTQYF.